The 19 T cell receptor beta chains below were found in one sample sequenced in a study of regulatory T cells in long-lasting Graves disease. Time point in this sample: persistent/refractory GD, antithyroid drugs over 5 years with positive TRAb. From PBMCs, RNA was extracted and then used to make the TCR library. Arm-PCR of CDR3 regions with iRepertoire HTBI primers generated TCR beta libraries. Each CDR3 protein gets one entry after TCRdb re-called the multiplex PCR reads with MiXCR. The sample shows 400,000 to 500,000 distinct CDR3 sequences, about 22% of them seen only once. Material: peripheral blood mononuclear cells (PBMCs), obtained when the disease was refractory, from a patient treated with antithyroid drugs. The receptors here all came from a female donor with Graves disease.

The chain carries TRBV11-2 and TRBJ2-1; D unresolved. Trimming stripped 5 bases from V and 0 bases from J, with 8 bases between. The CDR3 totals 14 residues. Germline-derived CDR1 and CDR2 are SGHAT and FQNNGV. The CDR3 nucleotides are TGTGCCAGCAGCGGGTTTAGCTCCTACAATGAGCAGTTCTTC. This gives the protein CASSGFSSYNEQFF.

This clonotype was seen a few times. The V gene is TRBV12-3 or TRBV12-4, the J gene TRBJ2-2; D gene unclear. This CDR3 comprises 14 residues. Between the trimmed V and J ends, which lost 5 bases and 4 bases, there was a span of 11 bases. The DNA of the CDR3 is TGTGCCAGCAGTCCCTTCGACACCACCGGGGAGCTGTTTTTT. Translating it yields CASSPFDTTGELFF.

The V gene is TRBV19, the J gene TRBJ2-5; 11 nucleotides match TRBD1. This CDR3 spans 15 amino acids. The germline CDR1 and CDR2 sequences are LNHDA and SQIVND (reference sequence). J gave up 4 bases and V 3 bases, and 4 bases lay outside the gene matches. CDR3 bases: TGTGCCAGTAGTATTGGGGACAGGGGGGGAGAGACCCAGTACTTC. Protein product: CASSIGDRGGETQYF.

The chain employs TRBV6-5 and TRBJ2-1; D is tentatively TRBD1 or TRBD2 (6 bases each). V was cut by 0 bases and J by 2 bases, with 14 bases left in between. CDR1 is MNHEY and CDR2 is SVGAGI in the germline V gene. The CDR3 runs to 17 residues. CDR3 sequence reads: CASSYSRWGAPYNEQFF. CDR3 coding DNA: TGTGCCAGCAGTTACTCCCGGTGGGGGGCCCCCTACAATGAGCAGTTCTTC.

This clonotype was picked up many times. The chain recombines TRBV28 with TRBJ1-1; 7 bases are a match to TRBD1. The germline CDR1 and CDR2 sequences are MDHEN and SYDVKM. J gave up 5 bases and V 8 bases, and 8 bases lay outside the gene matches. The CDR3 is 13 amino acids. CDR3 sequence: CASGRDSRTEAFF. CDR3 nucleotides: TGTGCCAGCGGACGGGACAGTAGAACTGAAGCTTTCTTT. Filled out from reference TRBV28 and TRBJ1-1, the complete variable domain reads DVKVTQSSRYLVKRTGEKVFLECVQDMDHENMFWYRQDPGLGLRLIYFSYDVKMKEKGDIPEGYSVSREKKERFSLILESASTNQTSMYLCASGRDSRTEAFFGQGTRLTVV.

This clonotype was seen a handful of times. The chain links TRBV3-1 to TRBJ2-7; possibly TRBD1 for D (6 bases). The CDR3 loop spans 14 amino acids. V lost 5 bases and J 4 bases, leaving 15 bases between the germline ends. Germline-derived CDR1 and CDR2 are LGHDT and YNNKEL (reference sequence). The CDR3 loop is CASSSGQFAYEQYF. The CDR3 bases are TGTGCCAGCAGCTCCGGACAGTTCGCTTACGAGCAGTACTTC.

The sample holds many counts of this clonotype. The V and J genes are TRBV11-2 and TRBJ1-1, with TRBD1 identical over 7 bases. The length of the CDR3 is 14 residues. Germline V CDR1 and CDR2: SGHAT, FQNNGV. With V trimmed by 5 bases and J by 8 bases, 11 bases remained unmatched. This CDR3 is CASSPGTDDNEAFF. The CDR3, as DNA: TGTGCCAGCAGCCCCGGGACAGACGATAACGAAGCTTTCTTT.

V is TRBV19 and J is TRBJ1-5, with TRBD1 matching over 7 bases. This CDR3 region has 19 residues. Germline V gene sequence: CDR1 LNHDA, CDR2 SQIVND (reference sequence). Losses at the gene ends were 3 bases for V and 4 bases for J; bases not matched to a gene: 18. CDR3 DNA sequence: TGTGCCAGTAGTATTCATTCCCCACAGGGGTTGAGGGCAAATCAGCCCCAGCATTTT. It translates to CASSIHSPQGLRANQPQHF.

V is TRBV2 and J is TRBJ1-5; TRBD1 might be the D (5 bases). CDR3 size: 15 residues. V was clipped by 7 bases and J by 0 bases, with 13 bases between them. Germline CDR1 and CDR2: SNHLY and FYNNEI. The chain's CDR3 is CASKPGRISNQPQHF. CDR3 sequence (DNA): TGTGCCAGCAAGCCGGGACGGATTAGCAATCAGCCCCAGCATTTT.

The CDR3 bases are TGTGCCTGGCAGGGCGGACCCTACGAGCAGTACTTC. Translating gives CAWQGGPYEQYF. The rearrangement links TRBV30 to TRBJ2-7; D is possibly TRBD1 (5 bases). The CDR3 totals 12 residues. Germline loops: CDR1 GTSNPN, CDR2 SVGIG (reference sequence). V was shortened by 5 bases and J by 2 bases, with 10 bases between the two germline ends.

This clonotype has just a few counts. The chain uses TRBV6-1 and TRBJ1-2; the D gene is possibly TRBD1 (5 bases). The CDR3 spans 14 residues. V lost 7 bases to trimming and J lost 4 bases, with 16 bases between them. The germline CDR1 and CDR2 sequences are MNHNS and SASEGT. The CDR3 loop reads CASTYGRGSYGYTF. The CDR3 DNA reads TGTGCCAGCACCTACGGGAGGGGAAGCTATGGCTACACCTTC.

This clonotype was observed at least ten times. The rearrangement links TRBV5-5 to TRBJ1-2; a possible D gene is TRBD1 (5 bases). CDR3 size: 17 residues. Trimming stripped 1 base from V and 0 bases from J, with 16 bases between. In germline, CDR1 is SGHKS, CDR2 YYEKEE (reference sequence). DNA for the CDR3: TGTGCCAGCAGCTTGTTTCCAGGGCCCAGAGCTAACTATGGCTACACCTTC. Amino acid sequence: CASSLFPGPRANYGYTF.

The V gene is TRBV24-1, the J gene TRBJ2-7; D remains unclear. V was cut by 4 bases and J by 5 bases, with 11 bases left in between. The CDR3 spans 13 residues. Germline loops: CDR1 KGHDR, CDR2 SFDVKD. CDR3 nucleotides: TGTGCCACCAGTGAAGATCGTCACCACGAGCAGTACTTC. This encodes CATSEDRHHEQYF.

This clonotype has just a few counts. The chain combines TRBV20-1 with TRBJ2-7; no reliable D call. V shed 5 bases and J shed 9 bases, with 17 bases lying between them. The CDR3 extends over 12 amino acids. Germline V gene sequence: CDR1 DFQATT, CDR2 SNEGSKA (reference sequence). CDR3 region: CSAPRLMMGQYF. DNA for the CDR3: TGCAGTGCTCCCCGCCTTATGATGGGGCAGTACTTC.

The V call is TRBV2, the J call TRBJ1-1, with D unclear. CDR1 SNHLY and CDR2 FYNNEI come from the germline V gene. The CDR3 length is 12 residues. V was shortened by 2 bases and J by 11 bases, with 12 bases between the two germline ends. CDR3 residues: CASSEFPNGAFF. In DNA, the CDR3 is TGTGCCAGCAGTGAATTCCCCAATGGGGCTTTCTTT.

The chain couples TRBV3-1 to TRBJ1-2; D is unclear. Trimming pared 3 bases from V and 8 bases from J, leaving 19 bases between. Germline V gene sequence: CDR1 LGHDT, CDR2 YNNKEL (reference sequence). CDR3 length equals 15 residues. CDR3 bases: TGTGCCAGCAGCCAGGCCCGAGACGAATTCCACGGCTACACCTTC. This encodes CASSQARDEFHGYTF. The full variable domain, its missing parts supplied by reference TRBV3-1 and TRBJ1-2, is DTAVSQTPKYLVTQMGNDKSIKCEQNLGHDTMYWYKQDSKKFLKIMFSYNNKELIINETVPNRFSPKSPDKAHLNLHINSLELGDSAVYFCASSQARDEFHGYTFGSGTRLTVV.

This chain joins TRBV3-1 and TRBJ2-7; the match to TRBD1 covers 8 bases. CDR3 length: 12 residues. CDR1 is LGHDT, CDR2 YNNKEL, per germline (reference sequence). V lost 6 bases, J lost 6 bases, and 4 bases stayed unmatched. The CDR3 nucleotides read TGTGCCAGCAGACGGACAGGGTTCGAGCAGTACTTC. Translated: CASRRTGFEQYF.

A few counts support this clonotype. The rearrangement links TRBV7-9 to TRBJ2-5; a possible D gene is TRBD2 (5 bases). This CDR3 has 13 amino acids. V shed 2 bases and J shed 2 bases, with 6 bases lying between them. Germline V gene lookup returns CDR1 SEHNR and CDR2 FQNEAQ (reference sequence). CDR3 nucleotide sequence: TGTGCCAGCAGCTTACAGCGGCAAGAGACCCAGTACTTC. Its translation is CASSLQRQETQYF.

This clonotype was counted many times. This chain links TRBV6-1 with TRBJ2-5; a weak D match, TRBD1 (6 bases). V lost 6 bases and J 1 base, leaving 9 bases between the germline ends. This CDR3 comprises 13 residues. CDR1 is MNHNS, CDR2 SASEGT, per germline. DNA for the CDR3: TGTGCCAGCAGACGGACAGTCCAAGAGACCCAGTACTTC. Protein sequence: CASRRTVQETQYF.